This TCR beta chain was captured by sequencing in a study of shared clonotypes between healthy human individuals. Study results and limitations: Blood alone was sampled, and tissue repertoires likely differ. Non-shared clonotypes were found to have lower generation probabilities than the clonotypes that were shared by all four of the sorted-subset donors.

Worth noting for this clone: Its antigen is not known. Other DNA sequences in the same sample also yield this CDR3.

Assay used: immunoSEQ multiplex PCR; TCRdb lists only in-frame clones, some missing. The repertoire holds millions of clones, with approximately 95% as singletons. The CDR3 is 14 residues long. The germline CDR1 and CDR2 sequences are SGHRS and YFSETQ. Trimming left V 0 bases short and J 7 bases short, with 11 bases between. V usage is TRBV5-1 and J usage is TRBJ2-1, with D unclear. The sequence was obtained from a man in his late teens or twenties in good health. Some clones in this sample may be carry-over from other donors' samples. Material: naive CD4+ T cells from PBMCs. Stated subset: CD45RA+ positively selected. The CDR3 DNA follows: TGCGCCAGCAGCTTGGGGGCCCTAAGTAATGAGCAGTTCTTC. Protein sequence: CASSLGALSNEQFF.